Included here is one T cell receptor (beta chain) sequence, with context. Its antigen is undetermined. J lost 6 bases, V lost 5 bases, and 3 bases had no gene match. CDR3 length equals 15 residues. Germline-derived CDR1 and CDR2 are SGHTA and FQGNSA. The PCR was carried out with 60 Vbeta primers and 13 Jbeta primers. TCRdb keeps only in-frame clones here, not all; method: immunoSEQ multiplex PCR. The sample comprises approximately 160,000 clones, roughly 80% of which are singletons, and 0.77% rests with the top ten. The source of the sample is a study of cytomegalovirus exposure and HLA in healthy donors. Study-wide points: Later work found that TCR association rates differed between HLA loci; DRB1 had the most and HLA-C the fewest.

Material: PBMCs. The TCR was taken from a woman aged 18-30 years in good health and CMV-seronegative. The chain recombines TRBV7-2 with TRBJ2-1; 14 nucleotides match TRBD2. CDR3 bases: TGTGCCAGCAGCCTCGGGACTAGCGGGAGCAATGAGCAGTTCTTC. It encodes CASSLGTSGSNEQFF.